This TCR beta chain was sequenced during a study of blood T cell repertoires in COVID-19. Study context: From the United States, Italy and Spain came samples of acute and convalescent COVID-19. PBMCs, B-cell-depleted T cells, or T cells provided the cDNA or gDNA that made up the material.

Authors' data handling: Estimates of nucleated cell counts were drawn from the amplification of reference gene primers. Generated by immunoSEQ multiplex PCR, the TCRdb table keeps only in-frame clones and is missing some. V and J calls and clone size come straight from that table; D and trimming were deduced from the DNA. The table includes some 290,000 clones, 85% to 90% detected once. In Seattle, patients joined the study during active infection and were tracked longitudinally. Between the trimmed V and J ends, which lost 6 bases and 8 bases, there was a span of 13 bases. This CDR3 region has 12 residues. Germline V gives CDR1 MDHEN, CDR2 SYDVKM.

The specimen was peripheral blood. This receptor was taken from a middle-aged woman with COVID-19, enrolled during active disease. The chain uses TRBV28 and TRBJ1-2; no firm D call. The CDR3 spells CASRVWRPGYTF. CDR3 DNA: TGTGCCAGCAGAGTATGGAGACCAGGCTACACCTTC.